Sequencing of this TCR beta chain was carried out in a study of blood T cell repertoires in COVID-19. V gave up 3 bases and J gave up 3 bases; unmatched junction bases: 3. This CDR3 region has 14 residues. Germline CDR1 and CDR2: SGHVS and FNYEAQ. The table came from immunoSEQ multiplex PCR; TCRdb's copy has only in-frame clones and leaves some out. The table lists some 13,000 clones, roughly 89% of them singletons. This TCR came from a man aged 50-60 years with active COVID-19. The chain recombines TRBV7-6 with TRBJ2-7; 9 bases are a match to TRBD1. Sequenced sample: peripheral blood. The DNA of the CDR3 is TGTGCCAGCAGCTTCGCGACAGGGGGCTACGAGCAGTACTTC. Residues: CASSFATGGYEQYF.